This is a list of T cell receptor beta chains from one sample in a study of shared clonotypes between healthy human individuals. Assay: immunoSEQ multiplex PCR; the TCRdb copy retains only in-frame clones and omits some. The repertoire consists of about 2,100,000 clones, with 93% occurring once and the leading ten covering under 2%. The source material was naive CD8+ T cells from PBMCs. The receptors stem from a young man in good health. Some clones in this sample may be carry-over from other donors' samples. CDR3s include the opening cysteine and the closing phenylalanine or tryptophan. The order of the fields is V gene, D gene, J gene, CDR3 protein, CDR3 DNA. The D gene is left open where the match is weak.

>TRBV9|TRBD1|TRBJ2-5
CASSAPDRGDQETQYF
TGTGCCAGCAGCGCCCCGGACAGGGGAGACCAAGAGACCCAGTACTTC
>TRBV11-2|-|TRBJ2-7
CASSSQYSSGDEQYF
TGTGCCAGCAGCTCCCAATACTCCTCGGGGGACGAGCAGTACTTC
>TRBV6-5|-|TRBJ1-1
CASSYSARVVEAFF
TGTGCCAGCAGTTACTCGGCCAGGGTGGTTGAAGCTTTCTTT
>TRBV7-9|-|TRBJ2-7
CASSPGPGYEQYF
TGTGCCAGCAGCCCAGGTCCGGGCTACGAGCAGTACTTC
>TRBV5-4|-|TRBJ2-7
CASSLGAGSAYEQYF
TGTGCCAGCAGCTTGGGGGCGGGATCAGCCTACGAGCAGTACTTC
>TRBV13|-|TRBJ2-7
CASSLNEEGSYEQYF
TGTGCCAGCAGCTTAAATGAGGAGGGGTCCTACGAGCAGTACTTC
>TRBV5-4|-|TRBJ2-7
CASSSYTDVYYEQYF
TGTGCCAGCAGCTCGTACACGGATGTATACTACGAGCAGTACTTC
>TRBV27|-|TRBJ1-1
CASSFFGGNTEAFF
TGTGCCAGCAGTTTTTTCGGCGGAAACACTGAAGCTTTCTTT
>TRBV13|-|TRBJ2-1
CASRSSISSEQFF
TGTGCCAGCAGATCGAGTATTAGTAGTGAGCAGTTCTTC
>TRBV28|TRBD2|TRBJ2-5
CASSLEATSGTSQETQYF
TGTGCCAGCAGTTTAGAAGCGACTAGCGGGACTAGCCAAGAGACCCAGTACTTC
>TRBV30|TRBD2|TRBJ2-1
CAWRWTSGRAIEQLF
TGTGCCTGGAGATGGACTAGCGGGAGGGCCATTGAGCAGCTCTTC
>TRBV7-8|-|TRBJ2-3
CASSLADRADTQYF
TGTGCCAGCAGCTTAGCGGACCGGGCAGATACGCAGTATTTT
>TRBV21-1|-|TRBJ1-1
CASSNNVSGRGTEAFF
TGTGCCAGCAGCAACAATGTAAGTGGTCGAGGTACTGAAGCTTTCTTT
>TRBV7-8|-|TRBJ2-3
CASSLGLDTQYF
TGTGCCAGCAGCTTAGGTTTAGATACGCAGTATTTT
>TRBV15|-|TRBJ1-4
CATSRRTVSNEKLFF
TGTGCCACCAGCAGACGAACAGTCTCTAATGAAAAACTGTTTTTT
>TRBV6-1|-|TRBJ2-7
CASSERGGWAYEQYF
TGTGCCAGCAGTGAAAGGGGTGGGTGGGCCTACGAGCAGTACTTC
>TRBV28|-|TRBJ1-1
CASSPRMNTEAFF
TGTGCCAGCAGTCCACGTATGAACACTGAAGCTTTCTTT
>TRBV7-2|-|TRBJ1-1
CASSFLFQGALMNTEAFF
TGTGCCAGCAGCTTCCTATTTCAAGGTGCCCTAATGAACACTGAAGCTTTCTTT
>TRBV9|TRBD1|TRBJ2-2
CASSVEYWTGGTGELFF
TGTGCCAGCAGCGTAGAATACTGGACAGGGGGCACCGGGGAGCTGTTTTTT
>TRBV5-4|TRBD2|TRBJ2-7
CASSEIGRLSGRGVSNEQYF
TGTGCCAGCAGCGAGATAGGACGGCTTAGCGGGCGGGGCGTCTCCAACGAGCAGTACTTC
>TRBV4-1|-|TRBJ2-5
CASSPGAGETQYF
TGCGCCAGCAGCCCCGGGGCGGGGGAGACCCAGTACTTC
>TRBV5-4|-|TRBJ1-1
CASSLGGVTEAFF
TGTGCCAGCAGCTTGGGGGGAGTCACTGAAGCTTTCTTT
>TRBV4-1|TRBD2|TRBJ2-1
CASSLPAGLAEFNEQFF
TGCGCCAGCAGCCTGCCTGCCGGGCTAGCGGAATTTAATGAGCAGTTCTTC
>TRBV9|-|TRBJ1-5
CASSGDVDSNQPQHF
TGTGCCAGTTCTGGGGACGTAGATAGCAATCAGCCCCAGCATTTT
>TRBV6-6|-|TRBJ1-5
CASSYSPRQPQHF
TGTGCCAGCAGTTACTCGCCGAGGCAGCCCCAGCATTTT
>TRBV7-2|-|TRBJ2-7
CASSFGQRPSYEQYF
TGTGCCAGCAGCTTTGGACAGAGACCTTCCTACGAGCAGTACTTC
>TRBV5-1|-|TRBJ2-1
CASRGDGNEQFF
TGCGCCAGCAGAGGGGACGGGAATGAGCAGTTCTTC
>TRBV5-4|TRBD2|TRBJ2-5
CASSRGLAGDETQYF
TGTGCCAGCAGCCGGGGACTAGCGGGAGATGAGACCCAGTACTTC
>TRBV27|TRBD2|TRBJ2-1
CASKRSSGIYNEQFF
TGTGCCAGCAAACGTAGTAGCGGGATATACAATGAGCAGTTCTTC
>TRBV7-3|-|TRBJ2-7
CASSRVRGGSYEQYF
TGTGCCAGCAGCCGGGTGCGGGGCGGATCCTACGAGCAGTACTTC
>TRBV30|-|TRBJ2-7
CAWSSNEQYF
TGTGCCTGGAGTTCAAACGAGCAGTACTTC
>TRBV9|-|TRBJ2-3
CASSVGPGYWTDTQYF
TGTGCCAGCAGCGTAGGGCCAGGCTACTGGACAGATACGCAGTATTTT
>TRBV2|-|TRBJ1-1
CASSEWRGGEAFF
TGTGCCAGCAGTGAATGGAGGGGAGGTGAAGCTTTCTTT
>TRBV19|-|TRBJ2-1
CASSIPLSEQFF
TGTGCCAGTAGTATCCCCCTGAGTGAGCAGTTCTTC
>TRBV19|-|TRBJ2-1
CASSIGGGAYNEQFF
TGTGCCAGTAGTATAGGAGGGGGGGCCTACAATGAGCAGTTCTTC
>TRBV5-8|-|TRBJ2-7
CASSPDGSYEQYF
TGTGCCAGCAGCCCTGACGGGTCCTACGAGCAGTACTTC
>TRBV9|TRBD2|TRBJ2-3
CASSVGLAELGDTQYF
TGTGCCAGCAGCGTAGGGCTAGCGGAGCTCGGGGATACGCAGTATTTT